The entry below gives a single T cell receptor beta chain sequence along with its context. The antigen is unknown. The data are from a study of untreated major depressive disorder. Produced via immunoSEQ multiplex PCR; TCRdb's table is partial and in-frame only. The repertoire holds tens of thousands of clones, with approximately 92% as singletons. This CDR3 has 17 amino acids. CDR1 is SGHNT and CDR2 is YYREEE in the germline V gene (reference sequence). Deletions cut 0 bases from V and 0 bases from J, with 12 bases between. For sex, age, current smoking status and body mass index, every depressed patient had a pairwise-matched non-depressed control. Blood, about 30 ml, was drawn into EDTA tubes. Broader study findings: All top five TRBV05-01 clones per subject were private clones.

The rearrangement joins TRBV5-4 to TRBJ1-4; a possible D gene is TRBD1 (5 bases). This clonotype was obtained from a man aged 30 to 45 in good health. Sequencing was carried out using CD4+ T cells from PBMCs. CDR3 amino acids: CASSLVGAVATNEKLFF. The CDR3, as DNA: TGTGCCAGCAGCTTGGTAGGGGCAGTTGCAACTAATGAAAAACTGTTTTTT.